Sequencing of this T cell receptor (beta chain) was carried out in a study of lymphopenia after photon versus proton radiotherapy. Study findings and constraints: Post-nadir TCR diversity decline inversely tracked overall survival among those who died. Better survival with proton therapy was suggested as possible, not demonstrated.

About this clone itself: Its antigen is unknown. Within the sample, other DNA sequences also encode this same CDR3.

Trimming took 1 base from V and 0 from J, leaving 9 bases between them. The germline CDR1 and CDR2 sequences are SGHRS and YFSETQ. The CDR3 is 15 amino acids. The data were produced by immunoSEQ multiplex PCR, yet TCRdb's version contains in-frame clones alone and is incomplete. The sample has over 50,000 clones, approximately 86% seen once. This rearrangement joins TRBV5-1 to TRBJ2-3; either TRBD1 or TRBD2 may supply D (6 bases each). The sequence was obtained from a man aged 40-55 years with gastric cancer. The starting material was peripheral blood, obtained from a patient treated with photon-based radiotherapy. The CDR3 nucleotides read TGCGCCAGCAGCTTGAGGGGGACTAGCACAGATACGCAGTATTTT. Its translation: CASSLRGTSTDTQYF.